A selection of T cell receptor beta chains follows, all from one sample in a study of T-cell reconstitution after alpha-beta-depleted transplantation in children. Via MiXCR, TCRdb re-called the PCR reads, giving one row per CDR3 protein. The sample includes more than 400,000 distinct CDR3 sequences, about 40% of them seen just once. Sequences were derived from PBMCs, sampled before TCRalphabeta/CD19-depleted stem cell transplant. Every receptor here comes from a girl aged 2-15 years with aplastic anemia, due to receive a stem cell transplant. CDR3s include the opening cysteine and the closing phenylalanine or tryptophan. Each record gives: clone size, D gene, J gene, V gene, CDR3 DNA, CDR3 protein. The D gene is left open where the match is weak. Expanded clones get a size class; other rows say once, few or many, or leave the size out.

clone size: NA
D gene: TRBD1
J gene: TRBJ1-4
V gene: TRBV20-1
CDR3 DNA: TGCAGTGGCAGGGGGCCTAATGAAAAACTGTTTTTT
CDR3 protein: CSGRGPNEKLFF

clone size: NA
D gene: NA
J gene: TRBJ2-7
V gene: TRBV5-1
CDR3 DNA: TGCGCCAGCAGCTTGGGAGGGCCGATTCTCTACGAGCAGTACTTC
CDR3 protein: CASSLGGPILYEQYF

clone size: NA
D gene: NA
J gene: TRBJ2-1
V gene: TRBV29-1
CDR3 DNA: TGCAGCGTTGCCGCATACAATGAGCAGTTCTTC
CDR3 protein: CSVAAYNEQFF

clone size: few
D gene: TRBD1
J gene: TRBJ2-7
V gene: TRBV6-1
CDR3 DNA: TGTGCCAGCAGGGACCGGGACAGCAGCTCCTACGAGCAGTACTTC
CDR3 protein: CASRDRDSSSYEQYF

clone size: once
D gene: TRBD2
J gene: TRBJ2-5
V gene: TRBV6-5
CDR3 DNA: TGTGCCAGCAGTTACAGGGCTAGCGGGGTCTTCCAAGAGACCCAGTACTTC
CDR3 protein: CASSYRASGVFQETQYF

clone size: NA
D gene: TRBD2
J gene: TRBJ2-7
V gene: TRBV27
CDR3 DNA: TGTGCCAGCAGTGTAACTCCCGGGACTAGCGGGAGCTCCTACGAGCAGTACTTC
CDR3 protein: CASSVTPGTSGSSYEQYF

clone size: NA
D gene: TRBD2
J gene: TRBJ2-3
V gene: TRBV7-6
CDR3 DNA: TGTGCCAGCAGCCCAACTAGCGGGAGTCTCGCAGATACGCAGTATTTT
CDR3 protein: CASSPTSGSLADTQYF

clone size: many
D gene: NA
J gene: TRBJ1-5
V gene: TRBV12-3/TRBV12-4
CDR3 DNA: TGTGCCAGCAGCATGGCGGGTCTAGGGAACCCCCAGCATTTT
CDR3 protein: CASSMAGLGNPQHF

clone size: NA
D gene: NA
J gene: TRBJ2-3
V gene: TRBV12-3/TRBV12-4
CDR3 DNA: TGTGCCAGCAGCCAATTTTGGGCTAGGGACACAGATACGCAGTATTTT
CDR3 protein: CASSQFWARDTDTQYF

clone size: NA
D gene: TRBD1
J gene: TRBJ2-2
V gene: TRBV6-1
CDR3 DNA: TGTGCCAGTCACCAGGGACAGGGTATCACCGGGGAGCTGTTTTTT
CDR3 protein: CASHQGQGITGELFF

clone size: few
D gene: TRBD2
J gene: TRBJ2-1
V gene: TRBV15
CDR3 DNA: TGTGCCACCAGCACACTAGCGCCTCCTAACAATGAGCAGTTCTTC
CDR3 protein: CATSTLAPPNNEQFF

clone size: many
D gene: TRBD2
J gene: TRBJ2-2
V gene: TRBV18
CDR3 DNA: TGTGCCAGCTCACAGCGGGAGAACACCGGGGAGCTGTTTTTT
CDR3 protein: CASSQRENTGELFF

clone size: NA
D gene: NA
J gene: TRBJ1-6
V gene: TRBV9
CDR3 DNA: TGTGCCAGCAGCGTATCAGGGAGCCTCTCCTTAAATTCACCCCTCCACTTT
CDR3 protein: CASSVSGSLSLNSPLHF

clone size: many
D gene: NA
J gene: TRBJ2-5
V gene: TRBV11-2
CDR3 DNA: TGTGCCAGCAGCTTACAGGGGGGAAGAGAGACCCAGTACTTC
CDR3 protein: CASSLQGGRETQYF

clone size: once
D gene: TRBD2
J gene: TRBJ2-7
V gene: TRBV28
CDR3 DNA: TGTGCCAGCAGTTTAAGGGTAGCGGGGGGCCTACTTTACGAGCAGTACTTC
CDR3 protein: CASSLRVAGGLLYEQYF

clone size: NA
D gene: TRBD2
J gene: TRBJ2-7
V gene: TRBV7-9
CDR3 DNA: TGTGCCAGCAGCTTAGTAAGCGGGAGTTCGCGCGAGCAGTACTTC
CDR3 protein: CASSLVSGSSREQYF

clone size: once
D gene: NA
J gene: TRBJ2-5
V gene: TRBV20-1
CDR3 DNA: TGCAGTGCCTCGACTGGGTCGGAGACCCAGTACTTC
CDR3 protein: CSASTGSETQYF

clone size: NA
D gene: NA
J gene: TRBJ1-2
V gene: TRBV5-5
CDR3 DNA: TGTGCCAGCAGCTTGGGTACAGGGATAGGCGTTGGAGGCTACACCTTC
CDR3 protein: CASSLGTGIGVGGYTF

clone size: NA
D gene: TRBD2
J gene: TRBJ2-3
V gene: TRBV28
CDR3 DNA: TGTGCCAGCAGTACTCCTCTAGCGTTGGGCGGGAGGCCAGATACGCAGTATTTT
CDR3 protein: CASSTPLALGGRPDTQYF

clone size: NA
D gene: TRBD2
J gene: TRBJ2-5
V gene: TRBV28
CDR3 DNA: TGTGCCAGCAGTTTGGGGACTAGCCCCGGGAGAGTCCAAGAGACCCAGTACTTC
CDR3 protein: CASSLGTSPGRVQETQYF

clone size: NA
D gene: TRBD1
J gene: TRBJ1-2
V gene: TRBV20-1
CDR3 DNA: TGCAGTGCTTACCGACAGGGGAGCAGCTATGGCTACACCTTC
CDR3 protein: CSAYRQGSSYGYTF

clone size: many
D gene: NA
J gene: TRBJ2-1
V gene: TRBV12-3/TRBV12-4
CDR3 DNA: TGTGCCAGCAGTTTCTACGGACAAATATCCTACAATGAGCAGTTCTTC
CDR3 protein: CASSFYGQISYNEQFF

clone size: NA
D gene: TRBD1
J gene: TRBJ1-3
V gene: TRBV11-2
CDR3 DNA: TGTGCCAGCAGCTTAGTAGGGGGACAGGGCAACTCTGGAAACACCATATATTTT
CDR3 protein: CASSLVGGQGNSGNTIYF

clone size: few
D gene: NA
J gene: TRBJ1-2
V gene: TRBV29-1
CDR3 DNA: TGCAGCGTTGAAGGGGGTCAAATTCGTGGCTACACCTTC
CDR3 protein: CSVEGGQIRGYTF

clone size: NA
D gene: NA
J gene: TRBJ2-7
V gene: TRBV7-9
CDR3 DNA: TGTGCCAGCAGCTGGGAAGGTTGGGGGCCAGAGCAGTACTTC
CDR3 protein: CASSWEGWGPEQYF

clone size: NA
D gene: NA
J gene: TRBJ2-5
V gene: TRBV12-3/TRBV12-4
CDR3 DNA: TGTGCCAGCAGTTTTGGGTCAAATCAAGAGACCCAGTACTTC
CDR3 protein: CASSFGSNQETQYF

clone size: many
D gene: TRBD2
J gene: TRBJ2-1
V gene: TRBV9
CDR3 DNA: TGTGCCAGCAGCGCAAACCCGACTAGCGGGAGTATAGGGCAGTTCTTC
CDR3 protein: CASSANPTSGSIGQFF

clone size: few
D gene: TRBD2
J gene: TRBJ2-3
V gene: TRBV7-3
CDR3 DNA: TGTGCCAGCAGCTCCGGACTAGCGGGGGAAACAGATACGCAGTATTTT
CDR3 protein: CASSSGLAGETDTQYF

clone size: few
D gene: NA
J gene: TRBJ2-1
V gene: TRBV19
CDR3 DNA: TGTGCCAGTAGTATGGTTCGTTTGGGGATTGAGCAGTTCTTC
CDR3 protein: CASSMVRLGIEQFF

clone size: few
D gene: TRBD2
J gene: TRBJ2-2
V gene: TRBV4-2
CDR3 DNA: TGTGCCAGCAGCCGGGGACTAGCGGGAGGTTCTAGGGGGGAGCTGTTTTTT
CDR3 protein: CASSRGLAGGSRGELFF

clone size: NA
D gene: TRBD2
J gene: TRBJ2-7
V gene: TRBV3-1
CDR3 DNA: TGTGCCACCTCCAGGCGGGCGGGACTAGCGGTATACGAGCAGTACTTC
CDR3 protein: CATSRRAGLAVYEQYF

clone size: NA
D gene: NA
J gene: TRBJ2-4
V gene: TRBV5-6
CDR3 DNA: TGTGCCAGCAGCTCGACTGATGCCCCCAAAAACATTCAGTACTTC
CDR3 protein: CASSSTDAPKNIQYF

clone size: NA
D gene: TRBD1
J gene: TRBJ1-3
V gene: TRBV5-8
CDR3 DNA: TGTGCCAGCAGCAGACAGGGGTTTTCTGGAAACACCATATATTTT
CDR3 protein: CASSRQGFSGNTIYF

clone size: NA
D gene: TRBD2
J gene: TRBJ2-7
V gene: TRBV29-1
CDR3 DNA: TGCAGCGTTGAAGCGGGAGGGGGTTACGAGCAGTACTTC
CDR3 protein: CSVEAGGGYEQYF

clone size: once
D gene: NA
J gene: TRBJ2-5
V gene: TRBV9
CDR3 DNA: TGTGCCAGCAGCGACGGACCTCTACTCGAGACCCAGTACTTC
CDR3 protein: CASSDGPLLETQYF

clone size: NA
D gene: NA
J gene: TRBJ2-1
V gene: TRBV28
CDR3 DNA: TGTGCCAGCAGTCCCGGGACAAAGTACAATGAGCAGTTCTTC
CDR3 protein: CASSPGTKYNEQFF

clone size: NA
D gene: NA
J gene: TRBJ2-5
V gene: TRBV20-1
CDR3 DNA: TGCAGTGCTAGAGACGGGCGGACGCCTAAAGAGACCCAGTACTTC
CDR3 protein: CSARDGRTPKETQYF

clone size: NA
D gene: NA
J gene: TRBJ1-5
V gene: TRBV18
CDR3 DNA: TGTGCCAGCTCACCATCGGAGAGTCATTATAGCAATCAGCCCCAGCATTTT
CDR3 protein: CASSPSESHYSNQPQHF

clone size: few
D gene: TRBD2
J gene: TRBJ2-1
V gene: TRBV20-1
CDR3 DNA: TGCAGTGCCCGGACTAGCGCCTCCTACAATGAGCAGTTCTTC
CDR3 protein: CSARTSASYNEQFF

clone size: NA
D gene: TRBD1
J gene: TRBJ1-1
V gene: TRBV9
CDR3 DNA: TGTGCCAGCAGCGTAGAGGGGGCGAACACTGAAGCTTTCTTT
CDR3 protein: CASSVEGANTEAFF

clone size: NA
D gene: NA
J gene: TRBJ2-7
V gene: TRBV28
CDR3 DNA: TGTGCCAGCATTTCTCCTCCCTACGAGCAGTACTTC
CDR3 protein: CASISPPYEQYF

clone size: NA
D gene: TRBD1
J gene: TRBJ2-7
V gene: TRBV28
CDR3 DNA: TGTGCCAGCAGTTTTACAGGGGGCCACTACGAGCAGTACTTC
CDR3 protein: CASSFTGGHYEQYF

clone size: NA
D gene: NA
J gene: TRBJ2-1
V gene: TRBV29-1
CDR3 DNA: TGCAGCGTTGTAGGGGGGCTAGCGTACGACAATGAGCAGTTCTTC
CDR3 protein: CSVVGGLAYDNEQFF

clone size: NA
D gene: NA
J gene: TRBJ1-2
V gene: TRBV20-1
CDR3 DNA: TGCAGTGCTAGAGATGGGGCCAAAGTCTATGGCTACACCTTC
CDR3 protein: CSARDGAKVYGYTF

clone size: NA
D gene: NA
J gene: TRBJ2-3
V gene: TRBV2
CDR3 DNA: TGTGCCAGCAGGTCGGTCGTTTGGGGTAGCACAGATACGCAGTATTTT
CDR3 protein: CASRSVVWGSTDTQYF

clone size: many
D gene: NA
J gene: TRBJ2-7
V gene: TRBV5-6
CDR3 DNA: TGTGCCAGCAGCTTCTTCGGCCCGAAGAACTACGAGCAGTACTTC
CDR3 protein: CASSFFGPKNYEQYF

clone size: NA
D gene: TRBD1
J gene: TRBJ2-6
V gene: TRBV6-1
CDR3 DNA: TGTGCCAGCAGTCCTGGGACAGGGAGCTCTGGGGCCAACGTCCTGACTTTC
CDR3 protein: CASSPGTGSSGANVLTF

clone size: few
D gene: TRBD1
J gene: TRBJ2-5
V gene: TRBV20-1
CDR3 DNA: TGCAGTGCTGATGTTTTAAAGGGACAGGGTTACCAAGAGACCCAGTACTTC
CDR3 protein: CSADVLKGQGYQETQYF

clone size: NA
D gene: TRBD2
J gene: TRBJ2-1
V gene: TRBV30
CDR3 DNA: TGTGCCTGGAGTGTTATGGGCGGGGGAGCTAATGAGCAGTTCTTC
CDR3 protein: CAWSVMGGGANEQFF

clone size: few
D gene: TRBD1
J gene: TRBJ2-1
V gene: TRBV20-1
CDR3 DNA: TGCAGTGCTAGAGATTTGGACAGGGTCAATGGTGAGCAGTTCTTC
CDR3 protein: CSARDLDRVNGEQFF

clone size: NA
D gene: TRBD2
J gene: TRBJ2-3
V gene: TRBV7-2
CDR3 DNA: TGTGCCAGCAGCTTAGGTCCTAGCGGGGGCACAGATACGCAGTATTTT
CDR3 protein: CASSLGPSGGTDTQYF

clone size: NA
D gene: NA
J gene: TRBJ2-5
V gene: TRBV27
CDR3 DNA: TGTGCCAGCAGTCGTGGCCTGGGACTTCAAGAGACCCAGTACTTC
CDR3 protein: CASSRGLGLQETQYF

clone size: NA
D gene: NA
J gene: TRBJ1-2
V gene: TRBV5-1
CDR3 DNA: TGCGCCAGCAAAGCCCTCCCCGGGTTAGACTATGGCTACACCTTC
CDR3 protein: CASKALPGLDYGYTF

clone size: NA
D gene: NA
J gene: TRBJ1-1
V gene: TRBV11-2
CDR3 DNA: TGTGCCAGCAGCCTCTCCTATTCGACTGAAGCTTTCTTT
CDR3 protein: CASSLSYSTEAFF

clone size: NA
D gene: NA
J gene: TRBJ1-2
V gene: TRBV5-5
CDR3 DNA: TGTGCCAGCAGTCCTCAGGGAGGCTATGGCTACACCTTC
CDR3 protein: CASSPQGGYGYTF

clone size: NA
D gene: TRBD2
J gene: TRBJ2-3
V gene: TRBV12-3/TRBV12-4
CDR3 DNA: TGTGCCAGCAGTCCGTCCGGGACTAGCGGGGGCCACTCTAGCACAGATACGCAGTATTTT
CDR3 protein: CASSPSGTSGGHSSTDTQYF

clone size: few
D gene: NA
J gene: TRBJ2-3
V gene: TRBV20-1
CDR3 DNA: TGCAGTGCTAGCGGGGGTGGAGATACGCAGTATTTT
CDR3 protein: CSASGGGDTQYF

clone size: few
D gene: TRBD2
J gene: TRBJ2-5
V gene: TRBV7-6
CDR3 DNA: TGTGCCAGCAGCTTCGGGACTAGCGGACAAGAGACCCAGTACTTC
CDR3 protein: CASSFGTSGQETQYF

clone size: NA
D gene: NA
J gene: TRBJ2-1
V gene: TRBV20-1
CDR3 DNA: TGCAGTGCTCTCGGGAGTGGCCCCTATAATGAGCAGTTCTTC
CDR3 protein: CSALGSGPYNEQFF

clone size: few
D gene: NA
J gene: TRBJ2-7
V gene: TRBV2
CDR3 DNA: TGTGCCAGCAGCGAACAGGGAAACAACTACGAGCAGTACTTC
CDR3 protein: CASSEQGNNYEQYF